These T cell receptor beta chains were read from a single sample in a study of cytomegalovirus exposure and HLA in healthy donors. Repertoires were generated with immunoSEQ multiplex PCR, while TCRdb's copy carries only in-frame clones and drops some. Of approximately 70,000 clones detected, roughly 71% appear once; the ten largest clones hold more than 9.5%. Sequencing was performed on PBMCs. The receptors here all came from a woman aged 55-70 years in good health and CMV-seropositive. Each CDR3 is given with its conserved first and last residue. D genes are given only for firm matches. Where a row states a size, it is once, few, many or the class of an expanded clone; other rows omit it.

abundance	v_gene	d_gene	j_gene	CDR3aa	CDR3nt
few	TRBV18	TRBD2	TRBJ2-1	CASSPDPTSAYNEQFF	TGTGCCAGCTCACCGGACCCTACTAGCGCTTACAATGAGCAGTTCTTC
.	TRBV2	TRBD2	TRBJ2-3	CASTRTSGEADTQYF	TGTGCCAGCACCCGGACTAGCGGGGAGGCAGATACGCAGTATTTT
.	TRBV28	.	TRBJ1-1	CASSPTGNTEAFF	TGTGCCAGCAGCCCTACAGGGAACACTGAAGCTTTCTTT
once	TRBV13	TRBD2	TRBJ2-2	CASNRGRANTGELFF	TGTGCCAGCAATCGCGGGAGGGCGAACACCGGGGAGCTGTTTTTT
few	TRBV10-3	TRBD1	TRBJ1-5	CATSGTGDQPQHF	TGTGCCACGAGTGGGACAGGGGATCAGCCCCAGCATTTT
once	TRBV15	.	TRBJ1-3	CATRDSSSGNTIYF	TGTGCCACCAGGGACTCCAGCTCTGGAAACACCATATATTTT
.	TRBV11-2	.	TRBJ2-7	CASSPRTASYEQYF	TGTGCCAGCAGCCCGAGGACAGCCTCCTACGAGCAGTACTTC
.	TRBV2	.	TRBJ1-5	CASSTAGASNQPQHF	TGTGCCAGCAGTACCGCGGGGGCGAGCAATCAGCCCCAGCATTTT
.	TRBV27	TRBD1	TRBJ2-7	CASSSPGQGYEQYF	TGTGCCAGCAGTTCGCCGGGACAGGGATACGAGCAGTACTTC
.	TRBV9	.	TRBJ1-2	CASSVNPGGPLDYGYTF	TGTGCCAGCAGCGTTAACCCGGGGGGTCCGTTGGACTATGGCTACACCTTC
.	TRBV5-4	.	TRBJ2-5	CASRSGQTQETQYF	TGTGCCAGCAGGTCAGGGCAGACCCAAGAGACCCAGTACTTC
few	TRBV5-1	TRBD2	TRBJ2-6	CASTTSGRQGANVLTF	TGCGCCAGCACGACTAGCGGGAGGCAAGGGGCCAACGTCCTGACTTTC
few	TRBV4-1	.	TRBJ2-1	CASSHLMNEQFF	TGCGCCAGCAGCCACCTTATGAATGAGCAGTTCTTC
once	TRBV19	.	TRBJ2-7	CASSIGQTETYEQYF	TGTGCCAGTAGTATAGGGCAGACAGAAACCTACGAGCAGTACTTC
few	TRBV10-1	.	TRBJ1-1	CASSFGVLGEAFF	TGCGCCAGCAGTTTCGGGGTACTGGGGGAAGCTTTCTTT
.	TRBV18	.	TRBJ1-2	CASSLLAVSYGYTF	TGTGCCAGCTCACTGCTAGCAGTAAGCTATGGCTACACCTTC
.	TRBV5-1	.	TRBJ1-1	CASSLRDTNTEAFF	TGCGCCAGCAGCTTGCGGGACACCAACACTGAAGCTTTCTTT
.	TRBV2	.	TRBJ2-7	CASRTRPYEQYF	TGTGCCAGCAGGACAAGACCCTACGAGCAGTACTTC
.	TRBV30	TRBD1	TRBJ1-3	CAWSLGTGAGNTIYF	TGTGCCTGGAGTCTGGGGACAGGGGCTGGAAACACCATATATTTT
.	TRBV25-1	TRBD1	TRBJ1-5	CASSEQGGWQPQHF	TGTGCCAGCAGTGAGCAGGGGGGATGGCAGCCCCAGCATTTT
.	TRBV30	.	TRBJ1-3	CAWSLGNTIYF	TGTGCCTGGAGCTTAGGAAACACCATATATTTT
few	TRBV2	TRBD1	TRBJ2-3	CASQGTGSADTQYF	TGTGCCAGCCAAGGGACAGGGTCTGCAGATACGCAGTATTTT
few	TRBV7-9	TRBD1	TRBJ2-1	CASSRTGGFHEQFF	TGTGCCAGCAGTAGGACAGGGGGCTTCCATGAGCAGTTCTTC
.	TRBV18	TRBD1	TRBJ1-1	CASSPTGPMNTEAFF	TGTGCCAGCTCACCGACAGGGCCAATGAACACTGAAGCTTTCTTT